The next 15 T cell receptor beta chains were all read from a single sample in a study of blood T cell repertoires in COVID-19. The protocol was immunoSEQ multiplex PCR, while the TCRdb copy is restricted to in-frame clones and leaves out a portion. Found here are under 400,000 clones, more than 75% of them singletons; the top ten hold about 10%. Sequencing was carried out using peripheral blood. All receptors come from a woman aged 30 to 39 with COVID-19, enrolled during active disease.

This clone was detected only once. The genes are TRBV6-5 and TRBJ2-7; D might be TRBD2 (5 bases). This CDR3 comprises 16 residues. V lost 0 bases and J 0 bases, leaving 12 bases between the germline ends. Germline V gives CDR1 MNHEY, CDR2 SVGAGI. CDR3 DNA sequence: TGTGCCAGCAGTTACTCCAGGTCTAGCAGCTCCTACGAGCAGTACTTC. Protein: CASSYSRSSSSYEQYF.

This chain joins TRBV27 and TRBJ2-5; D is undetermined. Germline values: CDR1 MNHEY, CDR2 SMNVEV (reference sequence). The germline V and J ends were trimmed by 2 bases and 0 bases, with 10 bases remaining between them. This CDR3 comprises 15 residues. The CDR3 region has the DNA TGTGCCAGCAGTTTAGGGCTGGATTACCAAGAGACCCAGTACTTC. It yields the protein CASSLGLDYQETQYF.

V and J are TRBV6-5 and TRBJ2-1, with 10 nucleotides matching TRBD1. The CDR3 is made up of 13 amino acids. Trimming at V came to 6 bases and at J to 7 bases, leaving 3 bases not matched to a gene. Germline loops: CDR1 MNHEY, CDR2 SVGAGI. CDR3 sequence (DNA): TGTGCCAGCAGCCGGACAGGGGGGAATGAGCAGTTCTTC. Its translation is CASSRTGGNEQFF.

CDR3 nucleotides: TGTGCCAGCAGTCCGGGACTAGCGGGGGCCTACGAGCAGTACTTC. It encodes CASSPGLAGAYEQYF. The chain combines TRBV2 with TRBJ2-7; 14 bases agree with TRBD2. Per germline, CDR1 SNHLY and CDR2 FYNNEI. The CDR3 loop spans 15 amino acids. J gave up 2 bases and V 5 bases, and 2 bases lay outside the gene matches.

The CDR3 here is CASSLKGQGTYEQYF. The CDR3 DNA sequence: TGCGCCAGCAGCTTGAAGGGACAGGGTACATACGAGCAGTACTTC. The rearrangement joins TRBV5-1 to TRBJ2-7; TRBD1 agrees at 9 bases. V lost 1 base to trimming and J lost 4 bases; unmatched junction nucleotides: 6. The CDR3 is made up of 15 amino acids. Germline CDR1 SGHRS, CDR2 YFSETQ.

CDR3 region: CASSSPLTSGGPEQYF. DNA for the CDR3: TGTGCCAGCAGCTCCCCTCTTACTAGCGGGGGACCCGAGCAGTACTTC. The genes are TRBV28 and TRBJ2-7; TRBD2 matches 11 bases. CDR3 length: 16 amino acids. Germline-derived CDR1 and CDR2 are MDHEN and SYDVKM. With 6 bases clipped from V and 6 bases from J, the junction kept 13 bases outside the gene matches.

The chain employs TRBV9 and TRBJ2-5, with D perhaps TRBD1 (5 bases). The germline V gene has CDR1 SGDLS and CDR2 YYNGEE. V gave up 2 bases and J gave up 2 bases, with 13 bases separating them. CDR3 length equals 15 residues. The CDR3 is CASSVFPRDQETQYF. DNA for the CDR3: TGTGCCAGCAGCGTTTTCCCCAGGGATCAAGAGACCCAGTACTTC.

In DNA, the CDR3 is TGTGCCAGCAGCCTCGGGACAGGACCCAACGAGCAGTACTTC. It is translated as CASSLGTGPNEQYF. V is TRBV3-1 (or the pseudogene TRBV3-2) and J is TRBJ2-7, with TRBD1 matching over 8 bases. The CDR3 spans 14 residues. The germline V gene encodes CDR1 LGHDT and CDR2 YNNKEL (reference sequence). J gave up 5 bases and V 4 bases, and 7 bases lay outside the gene matches.

The V call is TRBV7-3, the J call TRBJ2-1; TRBD2 might be the D (6 bases). Trimming shortened V by 4 bases and J by 7 bases, and 14 bases separated the two germline ends. This CDR3 comprises 14 residues. Germline V gene data show CDR1 as SGHTA and CDR2 as FQGTGA. CDR3 in amino acids: CASSSRPSVNEQFF. DNA of the CDR3: TGTGCCAGCAGCTCGAGACCTAGCGTGAATGAGCAGTTCTTC. Full variable domain (missing parts from reference TRBV7-3 and TRBJ2-1): GAGVSQTPSNKVTEKGKYVELRCDPISGHTALYWYRQSLGQGPEFLIYFQGTGAADDSGLPNDRFFAVRPEGSVSTLKIQRTERGDSAVYLCASSSRPSVNEQFFGPGTRLTVL.

This chain links TRBV4-1 with TRBJ2-7; the match to TRBD1 covers 7 bases. From germline, CDR1 is MGHRA and CDR2 YSYEKL. CDR3 length: 14 residues. Germline trimming cut 1 base from V and 4 bases from J; bases unmatched to any gene: 4. CDR3 protein: CASSQAGTVYEQYF. The CDR3 DNA reads TGCGCCAGCAGCCAAGCAGGGACAGTATACGAGCAGTACTTC.

The rearrangement uses TRBV6-5 and TRBJ2-3; D is perhaps TRBD2 (5 bases). V gave up 6 bases and J gave up 3 bases, with 16 bases separating them. The germline V gene has CDR1 MNHEY and CDR2 SVGAGI. The CDR3 length is 15 residues. CDR3 nucleotide sequence: TGTGCCAGCAGAATTAGCGCCTTACGAACAGATACGCAGTATTTT. This encodes CASRISALRTDTQYF.

The chain joins TRBV19 to TRBJ2-1; TRBD2 agrees at 8 bases. J lost 7 bases, V lost 2 bases, and 4 bases had no gene match. This CDR3 comprises 14 residues. Germline CDR1 is LNHDA and CDR2 is SQIVND (reference sequence). The CDR3 sequence: CASSIREGRNEQFF. The CDR3, as DNA: TGTGCCAGTAGTATACGGGAGGGCCGGAATGAGCAGTTCTTC.

J is TRBJ2-2 and V is TRBV7-3; D is possibly TRBD1 (5 bases). The germline V gene encodes CDR1 SGHTA and CDR2 FQGTGA. V lost 3 bases and J lost 6, with 8 bases in between. This CDR3 region has 13 residues. The CDR3 DNA reads as TGTGCCAGCAGCTTTCCAGGGTCCGGGGAGCTGTTTTTT. It specifies CASSFPGSGELFF.

V and J are TRBV2 and TRBJ2-7, with 9 positions matching TRBD1. Germline V gene data show CDR1 as SNHLY and CDR2 as FYNNEI. The J segment lost 3 bases and the V segment lost 7 bases, leaving 4 bases of the junction unmatched. This CDR3 has 13 residues. CDR3 sequence: CASIGGQGYEQYF. CDR3 nucleotides: TGTGCCAGCATCGGGGGACAGGGCTACGAGCAGTACTTC.

The gene calls are TRBV9 and TRBJ2-2; 11 nucleotides line up with TRBD2. The CDR3 is 16 residues long. Germline assignment: CDR1 SGDLS and CDR2 YYNGEE. The J segment lost 5 bases and the V segment lost 5 bases, leaving 8 bases of the junction unmatched. The CDR3 loop reads CASSGGLAGPTGELFF. CDR3 sequence (DNA): TGTGCCAGCAGTGGAGGACTAGCGGGCCCAACCGGGGAGCTGTTTTTT.